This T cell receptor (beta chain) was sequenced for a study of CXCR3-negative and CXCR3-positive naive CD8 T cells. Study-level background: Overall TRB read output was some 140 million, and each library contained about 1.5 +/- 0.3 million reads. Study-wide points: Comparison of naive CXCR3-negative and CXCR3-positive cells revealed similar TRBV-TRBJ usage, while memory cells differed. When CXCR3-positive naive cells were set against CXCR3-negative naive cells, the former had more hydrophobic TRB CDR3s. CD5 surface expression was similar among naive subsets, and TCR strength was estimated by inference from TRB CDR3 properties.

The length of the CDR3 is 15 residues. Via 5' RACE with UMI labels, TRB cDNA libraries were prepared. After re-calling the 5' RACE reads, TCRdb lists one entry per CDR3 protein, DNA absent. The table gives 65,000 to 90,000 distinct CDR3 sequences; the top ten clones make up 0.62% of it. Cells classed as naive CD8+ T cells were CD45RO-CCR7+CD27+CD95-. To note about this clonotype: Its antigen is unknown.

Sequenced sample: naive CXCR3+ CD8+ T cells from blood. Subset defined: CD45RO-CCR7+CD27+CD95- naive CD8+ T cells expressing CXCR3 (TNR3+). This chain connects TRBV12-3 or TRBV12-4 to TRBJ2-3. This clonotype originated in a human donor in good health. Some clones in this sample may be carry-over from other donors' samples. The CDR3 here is CASSLAQLKTDTQYF.